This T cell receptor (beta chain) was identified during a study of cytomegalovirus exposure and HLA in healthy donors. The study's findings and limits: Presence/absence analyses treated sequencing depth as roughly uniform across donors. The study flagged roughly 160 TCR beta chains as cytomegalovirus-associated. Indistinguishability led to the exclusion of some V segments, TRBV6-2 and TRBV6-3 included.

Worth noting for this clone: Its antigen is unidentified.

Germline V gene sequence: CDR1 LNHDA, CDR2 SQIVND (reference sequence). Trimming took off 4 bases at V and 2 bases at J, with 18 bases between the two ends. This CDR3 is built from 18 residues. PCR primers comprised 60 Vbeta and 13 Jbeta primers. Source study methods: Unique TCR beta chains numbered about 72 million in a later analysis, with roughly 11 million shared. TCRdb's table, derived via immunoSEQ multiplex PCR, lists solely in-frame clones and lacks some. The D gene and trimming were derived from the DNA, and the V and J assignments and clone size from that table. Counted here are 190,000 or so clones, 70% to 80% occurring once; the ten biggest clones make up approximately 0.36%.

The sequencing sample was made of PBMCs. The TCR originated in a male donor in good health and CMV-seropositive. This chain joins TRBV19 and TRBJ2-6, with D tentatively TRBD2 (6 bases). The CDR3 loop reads CASSKPGLERAGANVLTF. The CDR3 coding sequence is TGTGCCAGTAGTAAGCCGGGACTGGAGAGAGCTGGGGCCAACGTCCTGACTTTC.